These T cell receptor beta chains were read from a single sample in a study of blood T cell repertoires in COVID-19. The protocol was immunoSEQ multiplex PCR, while the TCRdb copy is restricted to in-frame clones and leaves out a portion. The table has 370,000 or so clones, 81% seen once. The sequencing input was peripheral blood. The receptors stem from a human donor with acute or convalescent COVID-19. The donor label of this sample is uncertain. Each CDR3 is given with its conserved first and last residue. A D gene is named only where the DNA matches it firmly. Clone sizes are given selectively: once, few, many, or a class where the clone is expanded.

clone_size: .
v_call: TRBV7-9
d_call: .
j_call: TRBJ2-2
cdr3_nt: TGTGCCAGCAGCCAGGGGACGGGGTTCTACACCGGGGAGCTGTTTTTT
cdr3_aa: CASSQGTGFYTGELFF

clone_size: .
v_call: TRBV15
d_call: TRBD2
j_call: TRBJ2-3
cdr3_nt: TGTGCCACCAGCAGATCGACTAGCGGGATATGGGATACGCAGTATTTT
cdr3_aa: CATSRSTSGIWDTQYF

clone_size: once
v_call: TRBV7-2
d_call: .
j_call: TRBJ1-5
cdr3_nt: TGTGCCAGCAGCCCGGGGGGGCTCTACAATCAGCCCCAGCATTTT
cdr3_aa: CASSPGGLYNQPQHF

clone_size: .
v_call: TRBV18
d_call: .
j_call: TRBJ2-1
cdr3_nt: TGTGCCAGCTCACCACCTATCCTAGGCGGTTACAATGAGCAGTTCTTC
cdr3_aa: CASSPPILGGYNEQFF

clone_size: .
v_call: TRBV19
d_call: .
j_call: TRBJ1-5
cdr3_nt: TGTGCCAGTATCATCAGGGAGGGCAGTCAGCCCCAGCATTTT
cdr3_aa: CASIIREGSQPQHF

clone_size: .
v_call: TRBV28
d_call: TRBD2
j_call: TRBJ2-1
cdr3_nt: TGTGCCAGCAGTACCCGGACTAGCGGTGTGAATGAGCAGTTCTTC
cdr3_aa: CASSTRTSGVNEQFF

clone_size: few
v_call: TRBV5-6
d_call: .
j_call: TRBJ2-7
cdr3_nt: TGTGCCAGCAGCCCCGGGACCTACGAGCAGTACTTC
cdr3_aa: CASSPGTYEQYF

clone_size: .
v_call: TRBV30
d_call: .
j_call: TRBJ1-6
cdr3_nt: TGTGCCTGGGGGCCATGGGCGGGTGGAGGGAATTCACCCCTCCACTTT
cdr3_aa: CAWGPWAGGGNSPLHF

clone_size: few
v_call: TRBV29-1
d_call: .
j_call: TRBJ1-1
cdr3_nt: TGCAGCGTTGAAAGTTGGGGGCTGCAAACTGAAGCTTTCTTT
cdr3_aa: CSVESWGLQTEAFF

clone_size: few
v_call: TRBV18
d_call: .
j_call: TRBJ2-5
cdr3_nt: TGTGCCAGCTCACCAGGACAGCAAGAGACCCAGTACTTC
cdr3_aa: CASSPGQQETQYF

clone_size: .
v_call: TRBV18
d_call: .
j_call: TRBJ1-4
cdr3_nt: TGTGCCAGCTCACCTCAGCCGGGGGGAGGCCCCCTTAATGAAAAACTGTTTTTT
cdr3_aa: CASSPQPGGGPLNEKLFF

clone_size: .
v_call: TRBV5-6
d_call: .
j_call: TRBJ1-4
cdr3_nt: TGTGCCAGCAGCTTGGTAACGGGGGGAACTGCAACTAATGAAAAACTGTTTTTT
cdr3_aa: CASSLVTGGTATNEKLFF

clone_size: .
v_call: TRBV7-9
d_call: TRBD2
j_call: TRBJ2-1
cdr3_nt: TGTGCCAGCAGCTTAGACCTTTTAGCGGGAGAGCAGTTCTTC
cdr3_aa: CASSLDLLAGEQFF

clone_size: .
v_call: TRBV2
d_call: .
j_call: TRBJ1-1
cdr3_nt: TGTGCTGCTGGGAGGTCGAACACTGAAGCTTTCTTT
cdr3_aa: CAAGRSNTEAFF

clone_size: .
v_call: TRBV11-2
d_call: .
j_call: TRBJ2-7
cdr3_nt: TGTGCCAGCAGCTTAGTGACTGTGGAGCAGTACTTC
cdr3_aa: CASSLVTVEQYF

clone_size: .
v_call: TRBV12-3/TRBV12-4
d_call: .
j_call: TRBJ2-7
cdr3_nt: TGTGCCAGCAGTTTCGGTCCCGAGCAGTACTTC
cdr3_aa: CASSFGPEQYF

clone_size: few
v_call: TRBV20-1
d_call: .
j_call: TRBJ2-1
cdr3_nt: TGCAGTGCTAGTCGCGGGGGCGAGCAGTTCTTC
cdr3_aa: CSASRGGEQFF

clone_size: once
v_call: TRBV15
d_call: .
j_call: TRBJ2-7
cdr3_nt: TGTGCCACCAGCAGAGATTGGGCAGGGGAGGAGCAGTACTTC
cdr3_aa: CATSRDWAGEEQYF

clone_size: .
v_call: TRBV5-1
d_call: .
j_call: TRBJ1-1
cdr3_nt: TGCGCCAGCAGCTTGGAGACCGGCGGGGGGGCCGCTAGAACGAACACTGAAGCTTTCTTT
cdr3_aa: CASSLETGGGAARTNTEAFF

clone_size: .
v_call: TRBV5-1
d_call: TRBD2
j_call: TRBJ2-2
cdr3_nt: TGCGCCAGCAGCTTGACTAGCGGGGAACACCGGGGAGCTGTTTTT
cdr3_aa: CASSLTSGEHRGAVF

clone_size: .
v_call: TRBV5-1
d_call: TRBD1
j_call: TRBJ1-1
cdr3_nt: TGCGCCAGCGCCACACAGGGGTACACTGAAGCTTTCTTT
cdr3_aa: CASATQGYTEAFF

clone_size: .
v_call: TRBV30
d_call: .
j_call: TRBJ1-5
cdr3_nt: TGTGCCTGGAGTCCACAGGGTGGGAACAATCAGCCCCAGCATTTT
cdr3_aa: CAWSPQGGNNQPQHF

clone_size: once
v_call: TRBV7-2
d_call: TRBD1
j_call: TRBJ2-7
cdr3_nt: TGTGCCAGCAGCACTAGGGACAGGAGCTCCTACGAGCAGTACTTC
cdr3_aa: CASSTRDRSSYEQYF

clone_size: .
v_call: TRBV5-6
d_call: TRBD2
j_call: TRBJ2-1
cdr3_nt: TGTGCCAGCAGCTTCACCATGGGACTAGCGGGGGCTTACAATGAGCAGTTCTTC
cdr3_aa: CASSFTMGLAGAYNEQFF

clone_size: .
v_call: TRBV15
d_call: .
j_call: TRBJ2-2
cdr3_nt: TGTGCCACCAGCAAGGAGGGTAACACCGGGGAGCTGTTTTTT
cdr3_aa: CATSKEGNTGELFF

clone_size: .
v_call: TRBV15
d_call: .
j_call: TRBJ1-1
cdr3_nt: TGTGCCACCAGCAGAGATACGGGGAACACTGAAGCTTTCTTT
cdr3_aa: CATSRDTGNTEAFF

clone_size: .
v_call: TRBV11-3
d_call: .
j_call: TRBJ1-3
cdr3_nt: TGTGCCAGCAGTCCACCCGCAGGGGCCGAACATCGGGACACCATATATTTT
cdr3_aa: CASSPPAGAEHRDTIYF

clone_size: .
v_call: TRBV10-3
d_call: .
j_call: TRBJ1-2
cdr3_nt: TGTGCCATCAGTGAACAAGCTAACTATGGCTACACCTTC
cdr3_aa: CAISEQANYGYTF

clone_size: .
v_call: TRBV5-1
d_call: .
j_call: TRBJ1-2
cdr3_nt: TGCGCCAGCAGCAGCGACCCGGGACTAAACTATGGCTACACCTTC
cdr3_aa: CASSSDPGLNYGYTF

clone_size: .
v_call: TRBV10-3
d_call: .
j_call: TRBJ2-1
cdr3_nt: TGTGCCATCAGTGAGACAAATGAGCAGTTCTTC
cdr3_aa: CAISETNEQFF

clone_size: .
v_call: TRBV6-1
d_call: TRBD1
j_call: TRBJ2-5
cdr3_nt: TGTGCCAGCAGTGAGTGGACCGGGACAGGGGGTGAGACCCAGTACTTC
cdr3_aa: CASSEWTGTGGETQYF

clone_size: .
v_call: TRBV28
d_call: TRBD1
j_call: TRBJ1-4
cdr3_nt: TGTGCCAGCAGTGACAGGGGAGAACTGTTTTTT
cdr3_aa: CASSDRGELFF

clone_size: .
v_call: TRBV18
d_call: .
j_call: TRBJ2-3
cdr3_nt: TGTGCCAGCTCCGTAGGGGGATACACAGATACGCAGTATTTT
cdr3_aa: CASSVGGYTDTQYF

clone_size: .
v_call: TRBV28
d_call: .
j_call: TRBJ2-7
cdr3_nt: TGTGCCACCGAAGCCGACGGGACTTTGTCCTACGAGCAGTACTTC
cdr3_aa: CATEADGTLSYEQYF

clone_size: .
v_call: TRBV29-1
d_call: .
j_call: TRBJ2-1
cdr3_nt: TGCAGCGTTGACTCTAGCAGCTCCTACAATGAGCAGTTCTTC
cdr3_aa: CSVDSSSSYNEQFF

clone_size: .
v_call: TRBV29-1
d_call: TRBD2
j_call: TRBJ2-5
cdr3_nt: TGCAGTACCGTGGGAGGGAGGATAGAGACCCAGTACTTC
cdr3_aa: CSTVGGRIETQYF

clone_size: few
v_call: TRBV7-9
d_call: TRBD1
j_call: TRBJ1-1
cdr3_nt: TGTGCCAGCAGCCCCTGGGACAGCACTATCATGAACACTGAAGCTTTCTTT
cdr3_aa: CASSPWDSTIMNTEAFF

clone_size: .
v_call: TRBV9
d_call: TRBD2
j_call: TRBJ2-1
cdr3_nt: TGTGCCAGCAGCGCCGCCGGGACTAGCGGTTACAATGAGCAGTTCTTC
cdr3_aa: CASSAAGTSGYNEQFF

clone_size: once
v_call: TRBV7-9
d_call: .
j_call: TRBJ1-2
cdr3_nt: TGTGCCAGCAGCTTGGATGGGTTGCGGGGGGCTGGCTATGGCTACACCTTC
cdr3_aa: CASSLDGLRGAGYGYTF

clone_size: .
v_call: TRBV5-5
d_call: .
j_call: TRBJ2-5
cdr3_nt: TGTGCCAGTGCCAGGGCCTTGGGAGAGACCCAGTACTTC
cdr3_aa: CASARALGETQYF

clone_size: .
v_call: TRBV19
d_call: TRBD1
j_call: TRBJ1-2
cdr3_nt: TGTGCCAGTAGTAACTTCCGACAGGGCAACTATGGCTACACCTTC
cdr3_aa: CASSNFRQGNYGYTF

clone_size: many
v_call: TRBV2
d_call: .
j_call: TRBJ1-6
cdr3_nt: TGTGCCAGCACCCTCGGCAGAGTGCCCTCGGGGGGGCCCCTCCACTTT
cdr3_aa: CASTLGRVPSGGPLHF

clone_size: .
v_call: TRBV10-3
d_call: TRBD1
j_call: TRBJ1-6
cdr3_nt: TGTGCCATCAGGGGACCTCCGACAGGGAATATAATTGGACCCCTCCACTTT
cdr3_aa: CAIRGPPTGNIIGPLHF

clone_size: .
v_call: TRBV6-5
d_call: .
j_call: TRBJ2-3
cdr3_nt: TGTGCCAGCAGCTACAGGGAGATCACAGATACGCAGTATTTT
cdr3_aa: CASSYREITDTQYF